This T cell receptor (beta chain) was documented in a study of T cells in Graves' hyperthyroidism and ophthalmopathy. Study-wide background: Peripheral blood was drawn at first diagnosis, prior to all treatment. General observations from the study: Expanded thyroid clonotypes (above 0.001) were mostly also found in blood.

Trimming took 1 base from V and 5 from J; bases not matched to a gene: 6. The CDR3 spans 15 residues. The germline CDR1 and CDR2 sequences are MNHNS and SASEGT. Predating any ophthalmopathy symptoms, the blood sample was taken at first hyperthyroidism diagnosis. This clonotype was counted at least ten times. Its antigen is as yet unknown. Amplified regions were TCR beta CDR3 sequences from RNA transcripts. HTBI primers drove first-round RT-PCR of the TCR CDR3. TCRdb fed the multiplex PCR reads into MiXCR, producing one record per CDR3 protein. The profile shows 550,000 to 650,000 distinct CDR3 sequences, approximately 15% of them singletons.

The TCR was taken from a woman in her 30s with Graves' hyperthyroidism that later progressed to Graves' ophthalmopathy. This sequence joins TRBV6-1 and TRBJ2-7, with TRBD2 matching 9 bases. The sequenced material came from blood. The CDR3 protein is CASSEEASGVNEQYF. The CDR3 DNA reads TGTGCCAGCAGTGAAGAGGCTAGCGGGGTCAACGAGCAGTACTTC.